This is a list of T cell receptor beta chains from one sample in a study of CD8 T cells in Susac syndrome. TCRdb called the immunoSEQ multiplex PCR reads again in MiXCR, with one record for every CDR3 protein. The data contain 100,000 to 150,000 distinct CDR3 sequences, around 94% of them seen just once; the ten biggest clones take up under 0.095%. Input material: CD4+ T cells from PBMCs. The origin of the receptors is a human donor in good health. The CDR3 runs from the conserved cysteine through the conserved F or W. A D gene is named only where the DNA matches it firmly. Not all rows give a size; the values are once, few, many and, for expanded clones, a class.

d_call	clone_size	j_call	v_call	cdr3_aa	cdr3_nt
NA	NA	TRBJ2-4	TRBV6-1	CASIPSAGLAKNIQYF	TGTGCCAGCATTCCATCTGCAGGACTAGCCAAAAACATTCAGTACTTC
NA	NA	TRBJ1-1	TRBV18	CASSSLTRQPHSLNTEAFF	TGTGCCAGCTCTTCCCTGACGCGACAGCCGCACTCCTTGAACACTGAAGCTTTCTTT
TRBD1	NA	TRBJ1-1	TRBV5-1	CASSQGMNTEAFF	TGTGCCAGCTCACAGGGGATGAACACTGAAGCTTTCTTT
NA	once	TRBJ2-7	TRBV20-1	CSARDVEGTYEQYF	TGCAGTGCTAGAGATGTGGAGGGCACCTACGAGCAGTACTTC
NA	NA	TRBJ2-2	TRBV5-1	CASSLDSGELFF	TGCGCCAGCAGCCTAGATTCCGGGGAGCTGTTTTTT
NA	NA	TRBJ2-7	TRBV20-1	CSARLNEQYF	TGCAGTGCTCGCCTAAACGAGCAGTACTTC
NA	NA	TRBJ2-1	TRBV6-5	CASSYSGREQFF	TGTGCCAGCAGTTACTCGGGGAGGGAGCAGTTCTTC
TRBD1	NA	TRBJ2-5	TRBV2	CASTLTGQETQYF	TGTGCCAGCACTTTGACAGGGCAGGAGACCCAGTACTTC
NA	NA	TRBJ1-2	TRBV5-1	CASRPRGGNDGYTF	TGCGCCAGCAGACCTCGAGGAGGGAACGATGGCTACACCTTC
TRBD1	NA	TRBJ2-5	TRBV7-2	CASSLGRQGSGETQYF	TGTGCCAGCAGCTTAGGACGACAGGGTTCGGGGGAGACCCAGTACTTC
NA	NA	TRBJ2-2	TRBV5-4	CASSLGLKTGELFF	TGTGCCAGCAGCTTGGGTCTTAAGACCGGGGAGCTGTTTTTT
TRBD1	NA	TRBJ2-1	TRBV5-6	CASSIYDRGPYNEQFF	TGTGCCAGCAGCATCTATGACAGGGGTCCCTACAATGAGCAGTTCTTC
NA	NA	TRBJ1-1	TRBV5-5	CASSRTAVEAFF	TGTGCCAGCAGTCGGACAGCCGTTGAAGCTTTCTTT
NA	NA	TRBJ1-1	TRBV20-1	CSAREVEGRRMNTEAFF	TGCAGTGCTAGGGAAGTGGAGGGCAGACGCATGAACACTGAAGCTTTCTTT
TRBD2	NA	TRBJ2-7	TRBV2	CASSEETSGSGYEQYF	TGTGCCAGCAGTGAGGAGACTAGCGGGAGTGGATACGAGCAGTACTTC
TRBD1	NA	TRBJ2-1	TRBV4-3	CASSQDLLIMGTGRHEQFF	TGCGCCAGCAGCCAAGATCTTTTAATTATGGGGACAGGGCGGCATGAGCAGTTCTTC
NA	NA	TRBJ2-3	TRBV20-1	CSPSGTNTDTQYF	TGCAGCCCTTCTGGGACGAACACAGATACGCAGTATTTT
NA	once	TRBJ2-1	TRBV29-1	CSVEGKRSYNEQFF	TGCAGCGTTGAAGGAAAGCGGTCCTACAATGAGCAGTTCTTC
NA	NA	TRBJ2-7	TRBV7-9	CASSLGDIATYEQYF	TGTGCCAGCAGCTTAGGGGACATAGCAACCTACGAGCAGTACTTC
NA	once	TRBJ2-7	TRBV25-1	CASSASPPYEQYF	TGTGCCAGCAGCGCTAGTCCCCCCTACGAGCAGTACTTC
NA	NA	TRBJ2-7	TRBV6-2/TRBV6-3	CASSLRGTITYEQYF	TGTGCCAGCAGCCTACGGGGGACAATCACCTACGAGCAGTACTTC
NA	NA	TRBJ2-1	TRBV3-1	CASSLWDADNEQFF	TGTGCCAGCAGCCTATGGGACGCGGACAATGAGCAGTTCTTC
TRBD1	once	TRBJ1-3	TRBV3-1	CASSQEGGRNTIYF	TGTGCCAGCAGCCAAGAAGGGGGCAGAAACACCATATATTTT
NA	NA	TRBJ1-1	TRBV27	CASRKQVGEAFF	TGTGCCAGCAGGAAACAGGTCGGGGAAGCTTTCTTT
NA	NA	TRBJ1-1	TRBV27	CASSFRGENTEAFF	TGTGCCAGCAGTTTTCGTGGGGAGAACACTGAAGCTTTCTTT
NA	NA	TRBJ1-1	TRBV3-1	CASSFGGIDTEAFF	TGTGCCAGCAGCTTTGGGGGGATCGACACTGAAGCTTTCTTT
NA	NA	TRBJ1-2	TRBV5-6	CASSYRDRYTF	TGTGCCAGCAGCTACAGGGATCGCTACACCTTC
TRBD1	NA	TRBJ1-5	TRBV12-3/TRBV12-4	CASSLRTGFSNQPQHF	TGTGCCAGCAGTTTAAGGACAGGGTTTAGCAATCAGCCCCAGCATTTT
NA	NA	TRBJ2-5	TRBV6-5	CASSSQLLETQYF	TGTGCCAGCAGTTCTCAGCTTTTGGAGACCCAGTACTTC
NA	NA	TRBJ2-1	TRBV24-1	CATSDSGTEQQFF	TGTGCCACCAGTGATTCCGGGACTGAGCAGCAGTTCTTC
NA	few	TRBJ2-2	TRBV29-1	CSVESQGNTGELFF	TGCAGCGTTGAATCTCAGGGTAACACCGGGGAGCTGTTTTTT
NA	NA	TRBJ2-4	TRBV5-1	CASSPLAASENIQYF	TGCGCCAGCAGCCCCCTGGCAGCCTCCGAAAACATTCAGTACTTC
NA	NA	TRBJ1-2	TRBV14	CASSQGRDKLYGYTF	TGTGCCAGCAGCCAAGGCCGTGACAAGCTCTATGGCTACACCTTC
NA	NA	TRBJ2-3	TRBV2	CASEGLSSTDTQYF	TGTGCCAGCGAGGGACTGTCTAGCACAGATACGCAGTATTTT
NA	few	TRBJ2-3	TRBV5-1	CASSVRRGDTQYF	TGCGCCAGCAGCGTCCGACGGGGAGATACGCAGTATTTT
NA	NA	TRBJ2-6	TRBV5-1	CASSFGQTGGTGANVLTF	TGCGCCAGCAGCTTTGGACAGACCGGAGGGACTGGGGCCAACGTCCTGACTTTC
NA	NA	TRBJ2-7	TRBV27	CASSPEGAGSSYEQYF	TGTGCCAGCAGTCCGGAAGGTGCGGGAAGCTCCTACGAGCAGTACTTC
TRBD2	NA	TRBJ2-5	TRBV7-2	CASSTRGTSGEQETQYF	TGTGCCAGCAGCACTAGAGGGACTAGCGGGGAACAAGAGACCCAGTACTTC
NA	NA	TRBJ2-7	TRBV27	CASSPVGEGSYEQYF	TGTGCCAGCAGTCCTGTCGGGGAAGGATCCTACGAGCAGTACTTC
NA	NA	TRBJ1-1	TRBV12-3/TRBV12-4	CASSWTVTMNTEAFF	TGTGCCAGCAGTTGGACAGTTACGATGAACACTGAAGCTTTCTTT
NA	NA	TRBJ2-1	TRBV14	CASSTPSGTINNEQFF	TGTGCCAGCAGCACCCCGTCCGGGACCATAAACAATGAGCAGTTCTTC